This entry lists 5 T cell receptor beta chains sequenced from one sample in a study of radiotherapy plus CTLA-4 blockade in lung cancer. Here immunoSEQ multiplex PCR was the method, and the copy in TCRdb shows in-frame clones only, minus some. The sample shows roughly 30,000 clones, approximately 80% of them seen only once. The starting material was peripheral blood, obtained from a patient treated with radiotherapy plus ipilimumab. The receptor set was obtained from a human donor with non-small cell lung cancer that progressed on radiotherapy plus ipilimumab.

V and J are TRBV28 and TRBJ1-5; tentative D call: TRBD1 (5 bases). Looked up from germline, CDR1 is MDHEN and CDR2 is SYDVKM. This CDR3 spans 16 amino acids. The V end was cut by 6 bases, the J end by 0 bases, with 15 bases between. CDR3: CASRLRGYYSNQPQHF. The CDR3 DNA is TGTGCCAGCAGATTAAGGGGATATTATAGCAATCAGCCCCAGCATTTT.

The chain combines TRBV18 with TRBJ2-7; 8 bases line up with TRBD1. After removal of 3 bases from V and 4 bases from J, the junction contained 5 bases not matched to a gene. Germline CDR1 and CDR2: KGHSH and LQKENI. The CDR3 is 14 residues long. The CDR3 nucleotides are TGTGCCAGCTCACCCACCGGGACAGGATACGAGCAGTACTTC. This translates into CASSPTGTGYEQYF. Supplemented by reference TRBV18 and TRBJ2-7, the full variable domain reads NAGVMQNPRHLVRRRGQEARLRCSPMKGHSHVYWYRQLPEEGLKFMVYLQKENIIDESGMPKERFSAEFPKEGPSILRIQQVVRGDSAAYFCASSPTGTGYEQYFGPGTRLTVT.

As concerns this clone: An end of the junction does not agree with germline; a read error may underlie this. The J gene is TRBJ2-5, the V gene TRBV7-7; TRBD1 matches at 9 bases. Germline CDR1 and CDR2: SSHAT and FNYEAQ (reference sequence). CDR3 length: 15 residues. The CDR3 loop reads CASSSGTGYLETQYF. DNA for the CDR3: TGTGCTAGCAGCAGCGGGACAGGGTATTTGGAGACCCAGTACTTC.

The rearrangement links TRBV6-5 to TRBJ1-6; TRBD1 matches at 7 bases. Germline loops: CDR1 MNHEY, CDR2 SVGAGI. This CDR3 is built from 14 residues. V was clipped by 10 bases and J by 6 bases; unmatched bases: 9. As DNA, the CDR3 is TGTGCCACGAGGACAGGTGGGGGTAATTCACCCCTCCACTTT. Its protein product is CATRTGGGNSPLHF.

V and J are TRBV4-1 and TRBJ2-2; TRBD1 agrees at 10 bases. Germline values: CDR1 MGHRA, CDR2 YSYEKL. The CDR3 is 17 residues long. V trimming: 0 bases; J trimming: 7 bases; junction bases outside the gene matches: 8. Here the CDR3 reads CASSQDLRQGALGELFF. DNA of the CDR3: TGCGCCAGCAGCCAAGACCTCCGACAGGGGGCCCTCGGGGAGCTGTTTTTT.